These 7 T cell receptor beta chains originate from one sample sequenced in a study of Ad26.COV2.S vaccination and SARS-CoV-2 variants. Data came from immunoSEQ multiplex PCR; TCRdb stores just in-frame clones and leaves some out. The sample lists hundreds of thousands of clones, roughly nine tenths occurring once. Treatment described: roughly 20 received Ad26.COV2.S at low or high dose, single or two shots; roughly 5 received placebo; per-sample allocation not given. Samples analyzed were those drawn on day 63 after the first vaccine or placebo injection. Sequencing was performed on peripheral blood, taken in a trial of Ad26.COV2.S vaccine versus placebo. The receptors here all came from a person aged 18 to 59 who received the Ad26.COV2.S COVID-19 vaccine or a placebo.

The CDR3 loop reads CASSRRQNTGELFF. CDR3 nucleotide sequence: TGTGCCAGCTCTAGACGACAAAACACCGGGGAGCTGTTTTTT. The chain has TRBV18 and TRBJ2-2; D unclear. V was trimmed by 6 bases and J by 2 bases, leaving 10 bases between them. Per the germline V gene, CDR1 is KGHSH and CDR2 is LQKENI. This CDR3 has 14 residues.

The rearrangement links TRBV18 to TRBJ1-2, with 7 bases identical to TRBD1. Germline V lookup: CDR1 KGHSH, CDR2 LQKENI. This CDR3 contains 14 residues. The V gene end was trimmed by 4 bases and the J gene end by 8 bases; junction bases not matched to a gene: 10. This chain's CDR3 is CASSQRDNRGGYTF. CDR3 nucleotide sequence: TGTGCCAGCTCACAACGGGATAACAGGGGAGGCTACACCTTC.

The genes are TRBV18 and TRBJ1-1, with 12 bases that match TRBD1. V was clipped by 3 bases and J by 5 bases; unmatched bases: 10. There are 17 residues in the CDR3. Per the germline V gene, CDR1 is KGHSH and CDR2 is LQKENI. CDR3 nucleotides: TGTGCCAGCTCACCCCGGGACAGGGGGCTCGGGGGGACTGAAGCTTTCTTT. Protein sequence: CASSPRDRGLGGTEAFF.

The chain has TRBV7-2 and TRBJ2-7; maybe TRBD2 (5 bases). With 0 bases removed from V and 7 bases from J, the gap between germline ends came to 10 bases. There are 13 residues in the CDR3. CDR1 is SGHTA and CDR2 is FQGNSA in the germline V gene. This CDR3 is CASSLAQRREQYV. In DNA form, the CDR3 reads TGTGCCAGCAGCTTAGCCCAGCGGCGAGAGCAGTACGTC.

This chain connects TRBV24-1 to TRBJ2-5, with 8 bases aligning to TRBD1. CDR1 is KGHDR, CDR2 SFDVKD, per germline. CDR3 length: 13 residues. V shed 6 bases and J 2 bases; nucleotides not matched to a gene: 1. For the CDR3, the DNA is TGTGCCACCAGTACAGGGGGGCAAGAGACCCAGTACTTC. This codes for CATSTGGQETQYF.

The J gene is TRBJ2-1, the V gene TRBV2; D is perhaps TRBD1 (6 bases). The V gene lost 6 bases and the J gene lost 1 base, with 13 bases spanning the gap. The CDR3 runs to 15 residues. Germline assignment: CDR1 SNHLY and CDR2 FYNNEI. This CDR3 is CASRVGRGSYNEQFF. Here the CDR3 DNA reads TGTGCCAGCAGGGTGGGCAGGGGATCCTACAATGAGCAGTTCTTC.

CDR3 DNA sequence: TGTGCCAGCAGCTTTAAAGGGGGCTTCGGAAACACCATATATTTT. It specifies CASSFKGGFGNTIYF. V gene TRBV7-9 combines with J gene TRBJ1-3; TRBD1 agrees at 7 bases. Germline-derived CDR1 and CDR2 are SEHNR and FQNEAQ (reference sequence). The CDR3 consists of 15 residues. After removal of 3 bases from V and 4 bases from J, the junction contained 6 bases not matched to a gene.